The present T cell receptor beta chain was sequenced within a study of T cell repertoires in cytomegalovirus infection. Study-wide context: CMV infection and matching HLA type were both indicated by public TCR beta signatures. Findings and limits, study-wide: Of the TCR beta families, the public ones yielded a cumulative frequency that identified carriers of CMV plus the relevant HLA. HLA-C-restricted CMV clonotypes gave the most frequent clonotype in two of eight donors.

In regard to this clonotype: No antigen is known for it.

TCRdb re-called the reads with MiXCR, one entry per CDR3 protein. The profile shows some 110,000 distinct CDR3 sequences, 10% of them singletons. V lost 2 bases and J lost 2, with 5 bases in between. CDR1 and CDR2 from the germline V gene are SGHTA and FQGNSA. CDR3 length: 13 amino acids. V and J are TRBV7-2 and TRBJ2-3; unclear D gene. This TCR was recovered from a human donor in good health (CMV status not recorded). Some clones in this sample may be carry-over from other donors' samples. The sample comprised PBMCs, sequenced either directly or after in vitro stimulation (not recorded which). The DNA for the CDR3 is TGTGCCAGCAGCTTACTGTTCACAGATACGCAGTATTTT. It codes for CASSLLFTDTQYF.